The present T cell receptor (beta chain) was sequenced within a study of CD8+CD57+ T cells in acquired aplastic anemia. About the research overall: Sorting CD4+ and CD8+ cells gave DNA averaging about 3.1 ug. Study results and caveats: No significant patient-versus-control difference appeared in CD8+ Simpson's diversity. Patients shared 25 to 35 CD8+ CDR3 sequences with controls.

The CDR3 has 16 amino acids. From germline, CDR1 is SGHVS and CDR2 FQNEAQ. V was clipped by 5 bases and J by 4 bases; unmatched bases: 6. Genomic DNA was employed as the template in profiling TCR beta VDJ and CDR3. TCRdb analysed the reads with MiXCR anew, one entry per CDR3 protein. The sample holds approximately 190,000 distinct CDR3 sequences, 64% seen once. As to this clonotype: Its antigen remains unknown.

The receptor's source is a human donor with severe aplastic anemia or a healthy control (not recorded which). Sequenced material: sorted CD4+, CD8+, or CD8+CD57+ T cells (not recorded which) from PBMCs. The chain employs TRBV7-8 and TRBJ2-3, with 13 positions matching TRBD2. The DNA for the CDR3 is TGTGCCAGCAGCCTAACTAGCGGGGGGGTGGCAGATACGCAGTATTTT. Translating gives CASSLTSGGVADTQYF.